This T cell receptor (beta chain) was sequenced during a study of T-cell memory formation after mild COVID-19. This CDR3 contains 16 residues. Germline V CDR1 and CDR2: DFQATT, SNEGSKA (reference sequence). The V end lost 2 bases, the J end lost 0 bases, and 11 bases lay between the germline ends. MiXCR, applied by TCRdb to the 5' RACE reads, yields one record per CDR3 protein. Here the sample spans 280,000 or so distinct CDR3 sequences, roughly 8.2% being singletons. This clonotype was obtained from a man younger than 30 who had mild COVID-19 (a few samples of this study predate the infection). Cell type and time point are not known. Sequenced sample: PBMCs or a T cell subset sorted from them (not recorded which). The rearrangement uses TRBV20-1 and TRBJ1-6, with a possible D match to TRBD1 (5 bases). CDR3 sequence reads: CSARRGGSSYNSPLHF. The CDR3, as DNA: TGCAGTGCTAGACGGGGGGGTAGCTCCTATAATTCACCCCTCCACTTT.